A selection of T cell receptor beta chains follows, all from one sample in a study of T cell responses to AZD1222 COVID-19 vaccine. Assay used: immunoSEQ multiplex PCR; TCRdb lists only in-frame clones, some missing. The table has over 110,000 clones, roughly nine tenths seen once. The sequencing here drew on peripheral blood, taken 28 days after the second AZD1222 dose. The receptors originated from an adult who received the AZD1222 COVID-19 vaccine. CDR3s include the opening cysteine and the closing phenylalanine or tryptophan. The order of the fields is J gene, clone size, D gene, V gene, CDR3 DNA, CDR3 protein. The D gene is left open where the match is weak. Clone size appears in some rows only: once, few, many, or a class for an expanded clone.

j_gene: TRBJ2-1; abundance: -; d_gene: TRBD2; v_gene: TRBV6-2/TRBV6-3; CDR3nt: TGTGCCAGCAGTTATCCTAGCGGGGTGATGGATGAGCAGTTCTTC; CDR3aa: CASSYPSGVMDEQFF
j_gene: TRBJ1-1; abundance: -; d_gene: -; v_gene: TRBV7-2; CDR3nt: TGTGCCAGCAGCCCGGAGGCTGGAAGAGAAGCTTTCTTT; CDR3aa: CASSPEAGREAFF
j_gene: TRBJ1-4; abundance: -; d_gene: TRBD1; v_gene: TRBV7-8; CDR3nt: TGTGCCAGCAGGCGACAGGGGGCGGAAGAAAAACTGTTTTTT; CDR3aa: CASRRQGAEEKLFF
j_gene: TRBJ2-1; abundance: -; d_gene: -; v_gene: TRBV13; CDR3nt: TGTGCCAGCAGCTTAGTTTACAATGAGCAGTTCTTC; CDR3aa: CASSLVYNEQFF
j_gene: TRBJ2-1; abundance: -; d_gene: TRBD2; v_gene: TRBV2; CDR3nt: TGTGCCAGCAGTGAGTCTAGCGGAGACTACAATGAGCAGTTCTTC; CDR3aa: CASSESSGDYNEQFF
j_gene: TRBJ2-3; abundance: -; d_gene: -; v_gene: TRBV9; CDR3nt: TGTGCCAGCAGCCAACTAACTGGGTCCAGTGGCACAGATACGCAGTATTTT; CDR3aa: CASSQLTGSSGTDTQYF
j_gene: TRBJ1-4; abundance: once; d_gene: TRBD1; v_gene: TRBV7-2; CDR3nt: TGTGCCAGCAGCTTAGCGCTTATTGGCAGGGGGCTAACTAATGAAAAACTGTTTTTT; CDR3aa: CASSLALIGRGLTNEKLFF
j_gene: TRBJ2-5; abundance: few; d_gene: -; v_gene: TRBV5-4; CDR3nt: TGTGCCAGCAGCTTGTCTCCGGGGGAGACCCAGTACTTC; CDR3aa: CASSLSPGETQYF
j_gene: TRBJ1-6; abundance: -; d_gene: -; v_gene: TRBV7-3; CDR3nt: TGTGCCAGCAGCTTAAAAGGGGGGGCTTCACCCCTCCACTTT; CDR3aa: CASSLKGGASPLHF
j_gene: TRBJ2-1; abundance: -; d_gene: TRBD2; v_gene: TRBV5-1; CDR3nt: TGCGCCAGCAGCTCCGGGACTAGCGAAAATGAGCAGTTCTTC; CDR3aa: CASSSGTSENEQFF
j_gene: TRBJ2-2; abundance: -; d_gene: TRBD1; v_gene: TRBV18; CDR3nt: TGTGCCAGCTCGCCTCCGGGACAGGGGGCTATCGGGGAGCTGTTTTTT; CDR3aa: CASSPPGQGAIGELFF
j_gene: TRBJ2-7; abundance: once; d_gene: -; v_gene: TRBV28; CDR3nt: TGTGCCAGTCTACTCGGGGGATCCCACGAGCAGTACTTC; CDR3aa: CASLLGGSHEQYF
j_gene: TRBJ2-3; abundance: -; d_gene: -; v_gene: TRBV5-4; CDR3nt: TGTGCCAGCAGCTTGACGGGATCAGATACGCAGTATTTT; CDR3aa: CASSLTGSDTQYF
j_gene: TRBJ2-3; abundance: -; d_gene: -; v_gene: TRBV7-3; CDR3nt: TGTGCCAGCAGCTTACAAGCAACAGATACGCAGTATTTT; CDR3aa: CASSLQATDTQYF
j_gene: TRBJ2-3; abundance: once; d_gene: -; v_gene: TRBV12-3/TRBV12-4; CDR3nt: TGTGCCAGCAGTTTGTCAGATACGCAGTATTTT; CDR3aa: CASSLSDTQYF
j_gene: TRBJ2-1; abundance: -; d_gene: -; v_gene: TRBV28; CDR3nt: TGTGCCAGCATCCTTCTGGGAAACAATGAGCAGTTCTTC; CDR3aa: CASILLGNNEQFF
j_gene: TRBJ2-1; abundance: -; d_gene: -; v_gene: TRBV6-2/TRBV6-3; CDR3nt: TGTGCCAGCAGTTACTACTTGCCCGTTTCTTACGGGAGTGAGCAGTTCTTC; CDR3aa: CASSYYLPVSYGSEQFF
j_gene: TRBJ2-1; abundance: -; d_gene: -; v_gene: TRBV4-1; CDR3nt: TGCGCCAGCAGCCAAGTCTACAATGAGCAGTTCTTC; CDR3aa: CASSQVYNEQFF
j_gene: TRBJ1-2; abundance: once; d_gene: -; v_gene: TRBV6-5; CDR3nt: TGTGCCAGCAGGCTCGATATTTACTATGGCTACACCTTC; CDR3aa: CASRLDIYYGYTF
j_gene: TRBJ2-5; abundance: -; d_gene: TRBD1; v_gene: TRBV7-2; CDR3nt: TGTGCCAGCACCTACAGGGGGAGGAAAGAGACCCAGTACTTC; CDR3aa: CASTYRGRKETQYF
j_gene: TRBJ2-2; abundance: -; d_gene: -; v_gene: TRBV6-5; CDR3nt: TGTGCCAGCAGTTCAGTGAGCACCACCGGGGAGCTGTTTTTT; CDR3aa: CASSSVSTTGELFF
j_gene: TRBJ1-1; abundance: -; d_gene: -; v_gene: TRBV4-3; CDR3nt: TGCGCCAGCAGCCAAGATTTGCGGGTCACTGAAGCTTTCTTT; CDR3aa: CASSQDLRVTEAFF
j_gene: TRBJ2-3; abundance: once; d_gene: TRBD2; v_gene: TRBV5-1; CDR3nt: TGCGCCAGCAGCCCATCGCCTAGCGGGGGCACAGATACGCAGTATTTT; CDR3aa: CASSPSPSGGTDTQYF
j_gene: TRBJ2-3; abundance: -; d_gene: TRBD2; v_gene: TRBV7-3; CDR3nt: TGTGCCAGCAGCCCCGGGACTACAGCCACAGATACGCAGTATTTT; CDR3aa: CASSPGTTATDTQYF
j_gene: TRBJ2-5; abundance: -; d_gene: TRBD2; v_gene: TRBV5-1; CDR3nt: TGCGCCAGCAGCTCTTTAGCGGGGGTCGGGGAGACCCAGTACTTC; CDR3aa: CASSSLAGVGETQYF
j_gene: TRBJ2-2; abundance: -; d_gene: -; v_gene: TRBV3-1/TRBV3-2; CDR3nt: TGTGCCAGCAGCACCGTCCAGGGTGCCGGGGAGCTGTTTTTT; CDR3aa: CASSTVQGAGELFF
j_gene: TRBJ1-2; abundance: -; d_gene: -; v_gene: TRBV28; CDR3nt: TGTGCCAGCAGTCATGCCGGGACGGGTGGCTATGGCTACACCTTC; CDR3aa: CASSHAGTGGYGYTF
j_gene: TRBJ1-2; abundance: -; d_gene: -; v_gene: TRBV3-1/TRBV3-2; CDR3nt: TGTGCCAGCAGCCAAGTAAGGCACGATGGCTACACCTTC; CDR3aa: CASSQVRHDGYTF
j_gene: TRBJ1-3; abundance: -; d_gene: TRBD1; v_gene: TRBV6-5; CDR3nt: TGTGCCAGCAGTTCAAACAGGGGGCCTGGAAACACCATATATTTT; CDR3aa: CASSSNRGPGNTIYF
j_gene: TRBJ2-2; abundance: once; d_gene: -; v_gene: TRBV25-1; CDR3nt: TGTGCCAGCCGGGACTCGGTGAGGGCCGGGGAGCTGTTTTTT; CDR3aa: CASRDSVRAGELFF
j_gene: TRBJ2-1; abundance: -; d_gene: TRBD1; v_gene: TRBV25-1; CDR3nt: TGTGCCAGCTCACCGGACAGGGGTGGGGATGAGCAGTTCTTC; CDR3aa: CASSPDRGGDEQFF